This record looks at one TCR beta chain sequence and its context. This clonotype was seen only a few times. The specificity of this receptor is unknown. Per-nucleotide qualities are absent, and no much larger clonotype sits a single base away. Systemically healthy Caucasian individuals from Russia, roughly 40 in total and aged roughly 6 to 100 years, were included as donors. Each donor gave approximately 10 milliliters of peripheral blood, collected into EDTA-treated Vacutainer tubes. PBMCs were isolated by Ficoll-Paque density-gradient centrifugation, with at least 6 million obtained per sample. Total RNA, at least 6 micrograms per sample, was extracted from PBMCs with Trizol reagent. The percentages of naive CD45RAhigh/CD27high T cells were determined by flow cytometry on a PBMC aliquot from every donor. These data belong to a study of blood T cells in healthy people across ages (dated by TCRdb to the mid-2010s). With regard to the full study: In model experiments, template switching captured about one uniquely barcoded TCR beta cDNA molecule for every two T cells. Two additional independent replicas of 1 million unique cDNA reads from the same blood draw were analyzed for two donors (one aged 18 to 29 and one aged 80 or older). To track age-related changes in TCR beta repertoire diversity, the study relied on deep sequencing normalized with unique cDNA molecular identifiers. The donors were divided into four age groups: young (average around 17 years), middle-aged (under 40), aged (about 61) and long-lived (around 80). To avoid experimental bias, donors of different ages were randomly spread across the sequencing lanes.

Reading from cysteine to phenylalanine, the CDR3 counts 13 amino acids. Just CDR3 DNA is preserved here, 39 bases in frame from base 1. After removal of 10 bases from V and 5 bases from J, the junction retains 4 bases not matched to a gene. The germline V gene sets CDR1 to ENHRY and CDR2 to SYGVKD. The library was prepared using 5' RACE. Data came from an Illumina HiSeq 2500. A second PCR of about 6 to 11 cycles was run with a J-beta primer mix and a sample-barcoded 5' primer. Each TCR beta cDNA molecule received a unique molecular identifier from a template-switch 5' adaptor carrying 12 random nucleotides. Each sample yielded at least 3 million CDR3-containing paired-end reads. First-strand cDNA was synthesized from all RNA with the Mint cDNA synthesis kit, primed by a TRBC-specific oligonucleotide. Following uracil-DNA glycosylase treatment, all cDNA underwent a first 18-cycle PCR with the universal primers M1SS and BC2_uni_R. The authors' analysis ran thus. Normalization of each sample was performed by random selection of 1 million high-quality reads, each carrying a distinct molecular identifier. Reads with shared molecular identifiers were discarded instead of being binned into consensus sequences. CDR3 identification, clonotype clustering and error correction used MiTCR with a Q25 quality threshold and the strictest error-elimination algorithm. A nonparametric unseen species model using Euler transformation provided a lower-bound estimate of total TCR beta diversity. Through fastp at Q25 and MiXCR, TCRdb rebuilt clones from the public reads, retaining in-frame beta chains. Here each entry gathers all rows of one CDR3 protein and keeps the most common genes and DNA. These V and J calls are TCRdb output, not the study's own analysis. The sample profile shows more than 1.4 million distinct CDR3 sequences; approximately 40% of them were found once. Approximately 7.9% of the sample is in the top ten clones.

The full study reports these points: The CMV infection status of donors was not known, potentially confounding age-related changes in expanded clonotypes. Observed TCR beta diversity correlated strongly with the percentage of naive T cells measured by flow cytometry. Compared with the aged group, the long-lived group had more naive CD4+ T cells, fewer expanded clones and increased TCR diversity, a pattern suggesting age selection. As age increased, observed TCR beta diversity per million T cells dropped in a roughly linear way, and a significant reduction was already evident by age around 41. Estimates of total diversity from one million sequenced T cells were regarded as lower bounds and underestimates. Conclusive comparison of naive and antigen-experienced compartments was prevented by the profiling of bulk unsorted PBMCs.

The sequencing sample was made of blood. This clonotype was sampled from a woman between 18 and 29 years old in good health. The chain couples TRBV10-3 to TRBJ2-1, and TRBD1 aligns with 11 junction nucleotides. The DNA is as follows: TGTGCCACCGGACAGGGGGCGGACAATGAGCAGTTCTTC. The resulting protein is CATGQGADNEQFF.